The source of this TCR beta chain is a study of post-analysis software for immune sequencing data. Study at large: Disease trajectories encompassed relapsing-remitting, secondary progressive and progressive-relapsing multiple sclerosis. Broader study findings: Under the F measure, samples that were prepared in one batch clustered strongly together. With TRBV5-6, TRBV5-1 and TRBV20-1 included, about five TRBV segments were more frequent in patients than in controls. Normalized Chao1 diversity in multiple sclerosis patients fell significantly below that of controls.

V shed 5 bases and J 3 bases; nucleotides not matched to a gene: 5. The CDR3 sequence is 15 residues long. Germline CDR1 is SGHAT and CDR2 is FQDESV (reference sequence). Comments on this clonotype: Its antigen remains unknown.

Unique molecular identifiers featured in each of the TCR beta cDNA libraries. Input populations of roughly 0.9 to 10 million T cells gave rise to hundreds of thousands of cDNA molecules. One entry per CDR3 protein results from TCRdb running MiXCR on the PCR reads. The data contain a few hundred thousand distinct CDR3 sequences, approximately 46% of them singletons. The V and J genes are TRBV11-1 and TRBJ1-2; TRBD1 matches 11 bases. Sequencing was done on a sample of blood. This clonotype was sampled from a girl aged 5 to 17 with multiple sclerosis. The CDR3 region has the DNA TGTGCCAGCAGCCCGGGGACAGGGGGAGACTATGGCTACACCTTC. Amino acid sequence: CASSPGTGGDYGYTF.